The present T cell receptor (beta chain) was sequenced within a study of post-analysis software for immune sequencing data. Study-level findings and limits: Under F measure analysis, samples from one preparation batch co-clustered strongly. The normalized Chao1 diversity of multiple sclerosis patients was significantly lower than that of controls. Relative to controls, patients had five TRBV segments at higher frequency, with TRBV5-6, TRBV5-1 and TRBV20-1 among these.

Prepared libraries of TCR beta cDNA carried unique molecular identifiers. Each batch of roughly 0.9 to 11 million T cells produced some 500,000 cDNA molecules. TCRdb analysed the PCR reads with MiXCR anew, one entry per CDR3 protein. The data show roughly 600,000 distinct CDR3 sequences, 44% seen once. The length of the CDR3 is 14 residues. V was trimmed by 1 base and J by 6 bases, leaving 13 bases between them. From germline, CDR1 is DFQATT and CDR2 SNEGSKA (reference sequence). This clonotype has at least ten counts. Its antigen is unknown. V is TRBV20-1 and J is TRBJ2-1, with D unresolved. The sequence was obtained from a girl aged 10 to 17 with multiple sclerosis. The sequenced sample was blood. This CDR3 reads CSARATIKGNEQFF. CDR3 DNA: TGCAGTGCTAGAGCTACCATCAAGGGCAATGAGCAGTTCTTC.